This TCR beta chain derives from a study of cytomegalovirus exposure and HLA in healthy donors. Study overall: The study's early data release held roughly 90 million unique TCRs from HLA-typed donors.

Regarding this clone: Its antigen remains unidentified.

The study ran its PCR with 60 Vbeta and 13 Jbeta primers. TCRdb keeps only in-frame clones here, not all; method: immunoSEQ multiplex PCR. In the table there are approximately 160,000 clones, 76% of which are singletons. J was trimmed by 5 bases and V by 5 bases; bases with no gene match: 7. The CDR3 loop spans 14 amino acids. The germline gives CDR1 SGHRS, CDR2 YFSETQ. Healthy donors of bone marrow made up the group. Study outcomes and limitations: Confirmation was obtained in vitro that a few CMV-associated chains are specific for CMV antigens. For most TCR beta V segments, an earlier analysis put the productive rate at about 90% or about 30% of the time.

The receptor was isolated from a female donor in good health and CMV-seronegative. The sample consisted of PBMCs. The chain joins TRBV5-1 to TRBJ1-3; TRBD1 aligns across 7 bases. The CDR3 sequence is CASRIPGGRNTIYF. CDR3 sequence (DNA): TGCGCCAGCAGAATCCCAGGGGGGCGAAACACCATATATTTT. Combining the CDR3 with reference TRBV5-1 and TRBJ1-3 gives the whole variable domain KAGVTQTPRYLIKTRGQQVTLSCSPISGHRSVSWYQQTPGQGLQFLFEYFSETQRNKGNFPGRFSGRQFSNSRSEMNVSTLELGDSALYLCASRIPGGRNTIYFGEGSWLTVV.